This TCR beta chain was identified in a study of response to subunit inactivated influenza vaccine. One entry per CDR3 protein results from TCRdb running MiXCR on the RT-PCR reads. The sample records 530,000 or so distinct CDR3 sequences, approximately 14% being singletons. Only a few counts were recorded for this clonotype. The target antigen is unknown. Study-wide results and limits: The authors put forward the suggestion that each seasonal influenza vaccination may bring in only a limited number of new T cells.

Germline CDR1 is SGDLS and CDR2 is YYNGEE. Trimming removed 0 bases from V and 3 bases from J, with 9 bases in between. The CDR3 has 14 residues. This chain connects TRBV9 to TRBJ1-2; weak D call: TRBD1 (6 bases). This TCR was sampled from a man aged 50 to 59 who received an inactivated influenza vaccine. The material sequenced was PBMCs from blood, taken 12 days after vaccination. The CDR3 region has the DNA TGTGCCAGCAGCGTAGGGGGGGGCGACTATGGCTACACCTTC. Protein: CASSVGGGDYGYTF.